Following are 22 T cell receptor beta chains from one sample sequenced in a study of CD8 T cells in Susac syndrome. An input of about 0.45 to 1 ug of RNA was subjected to reverse transcription using random hexamers. Each CDR3 protein is one row after TCRdb ran MiXCR on the immunoSEQ multiplex PCR reads. The sample yields more than 200,000 distinct CDR3 sequences, 80% to 95% seen once. The sample taken for sequencing was CD4+ T cells from PBMCs. The receptor set was obtained from a human donor with multiple sclerosis.

The V gene is TRBV20-1, the J gene TRBJ2-7; 9 nucleotides agree with TRBD1. The CDR3 spans 12 residues. The trim removed 8 bases at V and 1 base at J, leaving 3 bases unmatched. CDR1 DFQATT and CDR2 SNEGSKA come from the germline V gene (reference sequence). The CDR3 reads CSSQGASYEQYF. Written as DNA, the CDR3 is TGCAGTTCACAGGGGGCGTCCTACGAGCAGTACTTC.

The V call is TRBV4-1, the J call TRBJ2-2, with unresolved D. Germline loops: CDR1 MGHRA, CDR2 YSYEKL. V lost 5 bases, J lost 0 bases, and 13 bases lay in between. CDR3 length equals 16 residues. The CDR3 sequence is CASSKQSNANTGELFF. As DNA, the CDR3 is TGCGCCAGCAGCAAACAATCCAACGCGAACACCGGGGAGCTGTTTTTT.

This rearrangement joins TRBV7-9 to TRBJ1-3, with D possibly TRBD1 on 5 matching bases. This CDR3 has 14 amino acids. V was cut by 4 bases and J by 0 bases, with 7 bases left in between. Germline CDR1 SEHNR, CDR2 FQNEAQ (reference sequence). DNA of the CDR3: TGTGCCAGCAGCTCCGACAGCTCTGGAAACACCATATATTTT. Its protein product is CASSSDSSGNTIYF.

This chain joins TRBV18 and TRBJ2-2; D might be TRBD1 (5 bases). The CDR3 consists of 16 residues. V lost 5 bases and J 2 bases, leaving 15 bases between the germline ends. Germline V gene sequence: CDR1 KGHSH, CDR2 LQKENI. CDR3: CASSMTEASNTGELFF. CDR3 DNA sequence: TGTGCCAGCTCAATGACAGAGGCCTCAAACACCGGGGAGCTGTTTTTT.

This clonotype was recorded once. The chain recombines TRBV6-2 or TRBV6-3 with TRBJ1-2; D is uncertain. The CDR3 consists of 14 residues. Germline V lookup: CDR1 MNHEY, CDR2 SVGEGT. The V and J ends lost 6 bases and 0 bases respectively, with 11 bases between them. The CDR3 here is CASRGGSTNYGYTF. The CDR3 bases are TGTGCCAGCAGGGGTGGCTCTACTAACTATGGCTACACCTTC.

V gene TRBV18 combines with J gene TRBJ1-1; tentatively, D is TRBD1 (5 bases). The CDR3 extends over 16 amino acids. V was trimmed by 3 bases and J by 0 bases, leaving 14 bases between them. Germline V gene sequence: CDR1 KGHSH, CDR2 LQKENI. The DNA for the CDR3 is TGTGCCAGCTCACCGCAGGGTGTATGGATGAACACTGAAGCTTTCTTT. Translation gives CASSPQGVWMNTEAFF.

This clonotype was seen a single time. The chain recombines TRBV27 with TRBJ2-7, with 7 nucleotides matching TRBD2. V trimming: 7 bases; J trimming: 1 base; junction bases outside the gene matches: 7. The CDR3 is 14 residues long. CDR1 is MNHEY, CDR2 SMNVEV, per germline (reference sequence). CDR3 in amino acids: CASKSLAESYEQYV. The CDR3 region has the DNA TGTGCCAGCAAGTCCCTAGCGGAGTCCTACGAGCAGTACGTC.

J is TRBJ2-4 and V is TRBV4-1; 7 positions match TRBD1. After removal of 0 bases from V and 1 base from J, the junction contained 9 bases not matched to a gene. CDR1 and CDR2 from the germline V gene are MGHRA and YSYEKL. This CDR3 spans 18 amino acids. The CDR3 nucleotides read TGCGCCAGCAGCCAAGATGTGGGTCAGGGGGTGGCCAAAAACATTCAGTACTTC. Amino acid sequence: CASSQDVGQGVAKNIQYF.

The J gene is TRBJ1-1, the V gene TRBV18; D gene ambiguous. Germline V gene lookup returns CDR1 KGHSH and CDR2 LQKENI. The CDR3 spans 14 residues. V was trimmed by 3 bases and J by 1 base, leaving 9 bases between them. The DNA for the CDR3 is TGTGCCAGCTCACCCAGTGAAGCGAACACTGAAGCTTTCTTT. It specifies CASSPSEANTEAFF.

The chain uses TRBV20-1 and TRBJ1-1; TRBD1 is a possible D gene (5 bases). The CDR3 has 13 residues. The germline V and J ends were trimmed by 3 bases and 3 bases, with 11 bases remaining between them. CDR1 and CDR2 (germline): DFQATT, SNEGSKA (reference sequence). In DNA, the CDR3 is TGCAGTGCTAGTCTTGCGGGGGACACTGAAGCTTTCTTT. It translates to CSASLAGDTEAFF.

This clonotype appeared once. V gene TRBV20-1 combines with J gene TRBJ2-1; 16 bases map to TRBD2. Germline CDR1 and CDR2: DFQATT and SNEGSKA (reference sequence). The CDR3 has 20 residues. V shed 0 bases and J 5 bases; nucleotides not matched to a gene: 13. As DNA, the CDR3 is TGCAGTGCTAGAGAATCGTCAACCGGGACTAGCGGGAGGGGTAACAATGAGCAGTTCTTC. Protein product: CSARESSTGTSGRGNNEQFF.

The rearrangement uses TRBV7-2 and TRBJ2-3; 9 nucleotides match TRBD2. From germline, CDR1 is SGHTA and CDR2 FQGNSA. The CDR3 contains 15 residues. The trim removed 5 bases at V and 3 bases at J, leaving 6 bases unmatched. For the CDR3, the DNA is TGTGCCAGCAGCAAGGGACTAGCAAGAACAGATACGCAGTATTTT. The encoded protein is CASSKGLARTDTQYF.

The genes are TRBV5-4 and TRBJ1-4, with 7 bases matching TRBD1. V trimming: 0 bases; J trimming: 7 bases; junction bases outside the gene matches: 9. CDR1 is SGHNT and CDR2 is YYREEE in the germline V gene (reference sequence). The CDR3 sequence is 16 residues long. The CDR3 sequence: CASSLAPGRGSEKLFF. CDR3 coding DNA: TGTGCCAGCAGCTTGGCCCCTGGCAGGGGGTCTGAAAAACTGTTTTTT. The full variable domain, its missing parts supplied by reference TRBV5-4 and TRBJ1-4, is ETGVTQSPTHLIKTRGQQVTLRCSSQSGHNTVSWYQQALGQGPQFIFQYYREEENGRGNFPPRFSGLQFPNYSSELNVNALELDDSALYLCASSLAPGRGSEKLFFGSGTQLSVL.

The chain links TRBV7-6 to TRBJ2-5; maybe TRBD1 (5 bases). Germline V gives CDR1 SGHVS, CDR2 FNYEAQ. V lost 5 bases, J lost 2 bases, and 27 bases lay in between. CDR3 length equals 19 residues. This CDR3 reads CASSPNGALRSPIQETQYF. The CDR3 bases are TGTGCCAGCAGCCCCAATGGGGCGCTTAGGTCCCCGATACAAGAGACCCAGTACTTC.

The chain is built from TRBV20-1 and TRBJ1-1; D might be TRBD1 (6 bases). The CDR3 covers 11 residues. Trimming removed 6 bases from V and 11 bases from J, with 16 bases in between. Looked up from germline, CDR1 is DFQATT and CDR2 is SNEGSKA (reference sequence). In DNA, the CDR3 is TGCAGTGCCTCAACAGGGTCCATGGCTTTCTTT. Its translation: CSASTGSMAFF.

The rearrangement uses TRBV30 and TRBJ2-3; D ambiguous. V lost 0 bases to trimming and J lost 2 bases, with 12 bases between them. The germline V gene has CDR1 GTSNPN and CDR2 SVGIG (reference sequence). CDR3 size: 15 residues. DNA of the CDR3: TGTGCCTGGAGTGTACAAGGCGGTCTCACAGATACGCAGTATTTT. This translates into CAWSVQGGLTDTQYF. The complete variable domain, with remaining parts taken from reference TRBV30 and TRBJ2-3, reads SQTIHQWPATLVQPVGSPLSLECTVEGTSNPNLYWYRQAAGRGLQLLFYSVGIGQISSEVPQNLSASRPQDRQFILSSKKLLLSDSGFYLCAWSVQGGLTDTQYFGPGTRLTVL.

The V call is TRBV19, the J call TRBJ1-5; D remains unclear. V was cut by 7 bases and J by 4 bases, with 11 bases left in between. Germline assignment: CDR1 LNHDA and CDR2 SQIVND (reference sequence). The CDR3 contains 13 residues. The CDR3 nucleotides are TGTGCCAGTACCGGCACCACTAATCAGCCCCAGCATTTT. It specifies CASTGTTNQPQHF.

The V gene is TRBV12-3 or TRBV12-4, the J gene TRBJ1-5; 8 bases match TRBD1. The length of the CDR3 is 14 residues. The ends lost 3 bases at V and 5 bases at J; junction bases unmatched: 3. The CDR3, as DNA: TGTGCCAGCAGTTTGGACAGGGAGGATCAGCCCCAGCATTTT. The encoded protein is CASSLDREDQPQHF.

The genes are TRBV19 and TRBJ2-2, with 7 positions matching TRBD2. Per the germline V gene, CDR1 is LNHDA and CDR2 is SQIVND (reference sequence). J gave up 6 bases and V 1 base, and 5 bases lay outside the gene matches. The CDR3 has 15 residues. The CDR3 loop reads CASSIGLASPGELFF. The CDR3 DNA sequence: TGTGCCAGTAGTATAGGACTAGCCTCTCCCGGGGAGCTGTTTTTT. Filled out from reference TRBV19 and TRBJ2-2, the complete variable domain reads DGGITQSPKYLFRKEGQNVTLSCEQNLNHDAMYWYRQDPGQGLRLIYYSQIVNDFQKGDIAEGYSVSREKKESFPLTVTSAQKNPTAFYLCASSIGLASPGELFFGEGSRLTVL.

The chain links TRBV6-6 to TRBJ2-7; D perhaps matches TRBD2 (5 bases). Germline V lookup: CDR1 MNHNY, CDR2 SVGAGI (reference sequence). The CDR3 is 14 amino acids. The V end was cut by 6 bases, the J end by 0 bases, with 12 bases between. This chain's CDR3 is CASRVDRDSYEQYV. DNA for the CDR3: TGTGCCAGCAGGGTAGATCGGGACTCCTACGAGCAGTACGTC.

This clonotype was picked up one time. The chain links TRBV19 to TRBJ1-1; D is unresolved. Germline CDR1 reads LNHDA; CDR2 reads SQIVND (reference sequence). The CDR3 sequence is 11 residues long. Between the trimmed V and J ends, which lost 7 bases and 6 bases, there was a span of 9 bases. CDR3 region: CASKGLSEAFF. Written as DNA, the CDR3 is TGTGCCAGTAAAGGGCTCTCTGAAGCTTTCTTT. Together with reference TRBV19 and TRBJ1-1, the CDR3 gives the full variable domain: DGGITQSPKYLFRKEGQNVTLSCEQNLNHDAMYWYRQDPGQGLRLIYYSQIVNDFQKGDIAEGYSVSREKKESFPLTVTSAQKNPTAFYLCASKGLSEAFFGQGTRLTVV.

The CDR3, as DNA: TGCAGTGCTAGAGATCGCGACAGGGATTATGAAAAACTGTTTTTT. Amino acid sequence: CSARDRDRDYEKLFF. The rearrangement links TRBV20-1 to TRBJ1-4; 7 nucleotides match TRBD1. This CDR3 has 15 residues. The J segment lost 6 bases and the V segment lost 0 bases, leaving 7 bases of the junction unmatched. Germline CDR1 reads DFQATT; CDR2 reads SNEGSKA (reference sequence).